This TCR beta chain was profiled in a study of T cell repertoires in cytomegalovirus infection. Study background: CMV epitopes that were recently identified and HLA-C-restricted were used alongside well-studied HLA-B-restricted ones. CMV infection together with matching HLA type was indicated by public TCR beta signatures. Study results and limitations: It was HLA-C-restricted CMV-specific TCR beta clonotypes that dominated the response ex vivo. Totalled public TCR beta family frequency picked out people who carried CMV plus the relevant HLA.

One entry per CDR3 protein results from TCRdb running MiXCR on the reads. This sample has some 920,000 distinct CDR3 sequences, with approximately 33% found just once. CDR1 and CDR2 from the germline V gene are MNHNS and SASEGT. The CDR3 length is 16 residues. V was pared by 5 bases and J by 3 bases, with 16 bases between. Notes on this clonotype: Its antigen is undetermined.

This TCR derives from a human donor in good health (CMV status not recorded). Some clones in this sample may be carry-over from other donors' samples. This specimen was cultured CD8+ T cells from PBMCs, taken from culture after CMV antigen stimulation. J is TRBJ1-4 and V is TRBV6-1; no firm D call. CDR3 DNA: TGTGCCAGCAGTAAGAATGCAGGCGGCTCTAATGAAAAACTGTTTTTT. It codes for CASSKNAGGSNEKLFF.